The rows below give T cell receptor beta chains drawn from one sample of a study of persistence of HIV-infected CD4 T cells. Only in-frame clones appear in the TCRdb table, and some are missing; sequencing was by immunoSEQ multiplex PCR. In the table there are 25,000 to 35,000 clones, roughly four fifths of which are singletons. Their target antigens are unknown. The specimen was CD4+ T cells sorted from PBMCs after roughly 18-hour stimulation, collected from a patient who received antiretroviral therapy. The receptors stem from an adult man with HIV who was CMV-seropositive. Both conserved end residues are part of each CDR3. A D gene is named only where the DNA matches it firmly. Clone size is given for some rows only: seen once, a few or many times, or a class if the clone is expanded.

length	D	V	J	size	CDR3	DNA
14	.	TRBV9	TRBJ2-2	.	CASSAQINTGELFF	TGTGCCAGCAGCGCCCAGATTAACACCGGGGAGCTGTTTTTT
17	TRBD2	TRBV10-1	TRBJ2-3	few	CASSESGSGGSTDTQYF	TGCGCCAGCAGTGAGTCTGGTAGCGGGGGGAGCACAGATACGCAGTATTTT
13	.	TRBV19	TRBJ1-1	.	CASSIDRGNEAFF	TGTGCCAGTAGTATAGACCGCGGCAATGAAGCTTTCTTT
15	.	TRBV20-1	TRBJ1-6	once	CSASYVQGSNSPLHF	TGCAGTGCTAGTTACGTGCAGGGAAGTAATTCACCCCTCCACTTT
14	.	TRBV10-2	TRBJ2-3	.	CASSERGSTDTQYF	TGCGCCAGCAGTGAGAGGGGTAGCACAGATACGCAGTATTTT
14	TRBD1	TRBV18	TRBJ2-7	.	CASSTTGQDYEQYF	TGTGCCAGCTCTACCACGGGACAGGACTACGAGCAGTACTTC
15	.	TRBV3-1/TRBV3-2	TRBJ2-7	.	CASSQLGQVNYEQYF	TGTGCCAGCAGCCAGTTAGGTCAGGTGAACTACGAGCAGTACTTC
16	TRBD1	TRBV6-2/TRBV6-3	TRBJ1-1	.	CASSLPIGQVNTEAFF	TGTGCCAGCAGCCTTCCGATAGGACAGGTGAACACTGAAGCTTTCTTT
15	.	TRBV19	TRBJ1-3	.	CASSIEVPEGNTIYF	TGTGCCAGTAGTATAGAAGTTCCAGAGGGAAACACCATATATTTT
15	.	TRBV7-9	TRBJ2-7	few	CASRGWGRDEYEQYF	TGTGCCAGCAGGGGCTGGGGCAGGGATGAATACGAGCAGTACTTC
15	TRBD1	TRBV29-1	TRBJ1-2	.	CSVEKMGQGIGGYTF	TGCAGCGTTGAAAAGATGGGACAGGGGATCGGGGGCTACACCTTC
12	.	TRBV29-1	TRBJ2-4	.	CSVGEAKNIQYF	TGCAGCGTTGGAGAAGCCAAAAACATTCAGTACTTC
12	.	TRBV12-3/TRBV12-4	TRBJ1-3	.	CASTHSGNTIYF	TGTGCCAGCACCCACTCTGGAAACACCATATATTTT
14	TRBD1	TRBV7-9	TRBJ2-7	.	CASSLQGASYEQYF	TGTGCCAGCAGCCTACAGGGGGCATCCTACGAGCAGTACTTC
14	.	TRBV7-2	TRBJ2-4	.	CASSRGAAKNIQYF	TGTGCCAGCAGCCGGGGGGCCGCCAAAAACATTCAGTACTTC
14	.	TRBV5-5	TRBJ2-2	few	CASSSPSLGVELFF	TGTGCCAGCAGTTCGCCCTCTTTAGGCGTGGAGCTGTTTTTT
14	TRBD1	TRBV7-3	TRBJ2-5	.	CASSGDRGQETQYF	TGTGCCAGCAGCGGGGACAGGGGCCAAGAGACCCAGTACTTC
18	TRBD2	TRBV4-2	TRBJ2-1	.	CASSQTLGLAGGHNEQFF	TGTGCCAGCAGCCAAACCCTGGGGCTAGCGGGGGGGCACAATGAGCAGTTCTTC
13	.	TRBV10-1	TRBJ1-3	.	CASSRDRGNTIYF	TGCGCCAGCAGTCGGGACCGTGGAAACACCATATATTTT
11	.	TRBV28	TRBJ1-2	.	CASAATYGYTF	TGTGCCAGCGCGGCGACTTATGGCTACACCTTC
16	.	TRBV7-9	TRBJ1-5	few	CASSLAVTARDQPQHF	TGTGCCAGCAGCTTAGCGGTTACAGCGAGGGATCAGCCCCAGCATTTT
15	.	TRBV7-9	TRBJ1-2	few	CASSQDGSSNYGYTF	TGTGCCAGCAGCCAGGACGGATCTTCTAACTATGGCTACACCTTC
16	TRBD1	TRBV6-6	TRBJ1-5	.	CASSYGVDRGNQPQHF	TGTGCCAGCAGTTACGGGGTGGACAGGGGCAATCAGCCCCAGCATTTT
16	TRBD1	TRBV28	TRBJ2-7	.	CASSLAGTGGVYEQYF	TGTGCCAGCAGTTTGGCGGGGACAGGGGGCGTCTACGAGCAGTACTTC
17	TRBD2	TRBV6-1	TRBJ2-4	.	CASSALGGGLAKNIQYF	TGTGCCAGCAGTGCCCTGGGGGGGGGTCTAGCCAAAAACATTCAGTACTTC
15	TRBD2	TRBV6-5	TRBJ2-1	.	CASIPAGGPGDEQFF	TGTGCCAGCATTCCAGCGGGGGGGCCAGGTGATGAGCAGTTCTTC
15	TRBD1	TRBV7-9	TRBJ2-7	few	CASSPLGQGSYEQYF	TGTGCCAGCAGCCCCCTGGGACAGGGGAGCTACGAGCAGTACTTC
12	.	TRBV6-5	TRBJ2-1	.	CASSYRGREQFF	TGTGCCAGCAGTTACCGTGGTAGAGAGCAGTTCTTC
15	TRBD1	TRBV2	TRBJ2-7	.	CASSRDSQSDYEQYF	TGTGCCAGCAGTCGGGACAGCCAGAGTGACTACGAGCAGTACTTC
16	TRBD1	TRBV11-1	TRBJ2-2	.	CASRHLAQGRTGELFF	TGTGCCAGCAGACACCTCGCACAGGGGCGGACCGGGGAGCTGTTTTTT
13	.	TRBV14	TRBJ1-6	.	CASSQGLHSPLHF	TGTGCCAGCAGCCAAGGATTGCATTCACCCCTCCACTTT
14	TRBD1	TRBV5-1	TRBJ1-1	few	CASSAQGTPTEAFF	TGCGCCAGCAGCGCACAGGGGACTCCCACTGAAGCTTTCTTT
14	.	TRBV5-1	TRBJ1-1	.	CASSLSTGFAEAFF	TGCGCCAGCAGCTTGTCAACAGGGTTCGCTGAAGCTTTCTTT
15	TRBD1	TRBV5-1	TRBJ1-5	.	CASRSTGEGDQPQHF	TGCGCCAGCAGATCGACAGGGGAGGGGGATCAGCCCCAGCATTTT
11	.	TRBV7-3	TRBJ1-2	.	CASRGGRGYTF	TGTGCCAGCAGGGGAGGAAGAGGCTACACCTTC
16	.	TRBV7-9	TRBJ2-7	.	CASSFRPPAGNYEQYF	TGTGCCAGCAGCTTCCGGCCCCCGGCAGGTAACTACGAGCAGTACTTC
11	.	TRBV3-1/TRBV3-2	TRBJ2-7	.	CASRGTYEQYF	TGTGCCAGCAGAGGTACCTACGAGCAGTACTTC
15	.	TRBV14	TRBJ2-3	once	CASSQDTGGWDTQYF	TGTGCCAGCAGCCAAGATACCGGGGGATGGGATACGCAGTATTTT
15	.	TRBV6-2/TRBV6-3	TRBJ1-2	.	CASSYSGRGGQGYTF	TGTGCCAGCAGTTACTCCGGCAGGGGAGGACAAGGCTACACCTTC
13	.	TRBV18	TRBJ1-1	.	CASSLGRQDEAFF	TGTGCCAGCTCTCTAGGACGCCAGGATGAAGCTTTCTTT
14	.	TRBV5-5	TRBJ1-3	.	CASSRDSSGNTIYF	TGTGCCAGCAGCCGGGATTCCTCTGGAAACACCATATATTTT
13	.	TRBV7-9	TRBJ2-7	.	CASSPTSIYEQYF	TGTGCCAGCAGCCCTACATCCATCTACGAGCAGTACTTC
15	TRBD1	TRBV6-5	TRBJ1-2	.	CASSRQGAQIYGYTF	TGTGCCAGCAGTAGACAGGGGGCGCAAATCTATGGCTACACCTTC
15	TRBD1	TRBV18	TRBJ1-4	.	CASSSHRGEGEKLFF	TGTGCCAGCTCGTCCCACAGGGGCGAAGGTGAAAAACTGTTTTTT
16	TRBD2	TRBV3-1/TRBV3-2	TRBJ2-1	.	CASSQGRPSGYNEQFF	TGTGCCAGCAGCCAAGGGCGGCCTAGCGGATACAATGAGCAGTTCTTC
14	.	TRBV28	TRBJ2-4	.	CASSFSGSGNIQYF	TGTGCCAGCAGTTTTTCGGGGAGTGGTAACATTCAGTACTTC
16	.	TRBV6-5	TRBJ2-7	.	CASSYAVGAQSYEQYF	TGTGCCAGCAGTTACGCTGTCGGGGCCCAATCCTACGAGCAGTACTTC